This T cell receptor (beta chain) was captured by sequencing in a study of patients and donors after allogeneic stem cell transplantation. TCRdb fed the RT-PCR reads into MiXCR, producing one record per CDR3 protein. Among about 960,000 distinct CDR3 sequences listed, roughly 18% were seen once. The ends lost 2 bases at V and 4 bases at J; junction bases unmatched: 10. CDR1 is DFQATT and CDR2 is SNEGSKA in the germline V gene (reference sequence). The CDR3 totals 15 residues. The chain recombines TRBV20-1 with TRBJ1-1; 7 bases map to TRBD1. Source material: blood, either unsorted or a sorted T cell fraction (not recorded which). This clonotype was obtained from a human donor who was either an allogeneic HSCT recipient or a stem cell or donor lymphocyte infusion donor (not recorded which). It is not recorded whose cells these are; they may come from a transplant donor. The CDR3: CSARLIGGAGTEAFF. Here the CDR3 DNA reads TGCAGTGCTAGACTTATAGGGGGCGCGGGCACTGAAGCTTTCTTT.